This T cell receptor (beta chain) comes out of a study of T cell responses to AZD1222 COVID-19 vaccine. The CDR3 is 14 amino acids. Per the germline V gene, CDR1 is LNHDA and CDR2 is SQIVND (reference sequence). V shed 4 bases, J shed 7 bases, and the junction held 9 bases outside the gene matches. Libraries were prepared by immunoSEQ multiplex PCR; TCRdb keeps only in-frame clonotypes and omits some of them. The table records some 69,000 clones, approximately 87% of them present only once. The sequencing used peripheral blood, collected 28 days after the second AZD1222 dose. The sequence derives from an adult who received the AZD1222 COVID-19 vaccine. The chain couples TRBV19 to TRBJ1-2; TRBD1 agrees at 7 bases. CDR3 loop: CASSTPTGYGGYTF. DNA for the CDR3: TGTGCCAGTAGTACCCCGACAGGGTACGGTGGCTACACCTTC.